The present entry profiles one T cell receptor beta chain with its context. Its antigen remains unknown. This table comes from immunoSEQ multiplex PCR, and its TCRdb copy is limited to in-frame clones, with some not included. The table lists 150,000 to 200,000 clones, 85% to 90% of them singletons. This entry is derived from a study of T cell responses to AZD1222 COVID-19 vaccine. Findings and limits, study-wide: At 160-218 and 743-854, vaccine-associated CD4 TCRs were dominant, and they spanned spike.

The CDR3 has 14 residues. The germline V and J ends were trimmed by 5 bases and 0 bases, with 10 bases remaining between them. Germline CDR1 and CDR2: SNHLY and FYNNEI. Sequenced material: peripheral blood, taken 28 days after the second dose of the MenACWY control vaccine. The sequence derives from an adult who received the MenACWY meningococcal vaccine as a control. The V and J genes are TRBV2 and TRBJ1-2, with D unclear. The DNA for the CDR3 is TGTGCCAGCAGTATCGCCAAAGCTAACTATGGCTACACCTTC. Translating it yields CASSIAKANYGYTF.